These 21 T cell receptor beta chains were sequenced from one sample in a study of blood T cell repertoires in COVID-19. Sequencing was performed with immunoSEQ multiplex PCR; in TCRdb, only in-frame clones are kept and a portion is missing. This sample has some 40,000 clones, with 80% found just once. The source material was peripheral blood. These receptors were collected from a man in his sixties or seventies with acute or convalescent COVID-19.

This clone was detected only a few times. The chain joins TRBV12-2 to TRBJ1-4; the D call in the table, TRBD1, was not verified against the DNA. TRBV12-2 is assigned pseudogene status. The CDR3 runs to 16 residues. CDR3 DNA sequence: TGTGCAAGTCGCTCGGTCCCGGGACAGAGTAATGAAAAACTGTTTTTT. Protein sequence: CASRSVPGQSNEKLFF.

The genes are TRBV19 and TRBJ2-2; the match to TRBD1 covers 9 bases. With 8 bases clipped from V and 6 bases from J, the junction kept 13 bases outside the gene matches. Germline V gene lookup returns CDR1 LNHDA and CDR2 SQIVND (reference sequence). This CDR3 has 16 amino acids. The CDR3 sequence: CASSYLGQGSPGELFF. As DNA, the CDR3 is TGTGCCAGTTCCTATTTAGGACAGGGGAGCCCCGGGGAGCTGTTTTTT. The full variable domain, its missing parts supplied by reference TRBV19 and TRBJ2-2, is DGGITQSPKYLFRKEGQNVTLSCEQNLNHDAMYWYRQDPGQGLRLIYYSQIVNDFQKGDIAEGYSVSREKKESFPLTVTSAQKNPTAFYLCASSYLGQGSPGELFFGEGSRLTVL.

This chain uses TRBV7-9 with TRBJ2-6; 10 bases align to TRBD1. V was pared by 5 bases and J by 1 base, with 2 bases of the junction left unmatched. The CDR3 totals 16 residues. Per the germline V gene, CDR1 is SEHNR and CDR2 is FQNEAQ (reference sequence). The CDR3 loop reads CASSTGQGSGANVLTF. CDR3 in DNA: TGTGCCAGCAGCACGGGACAGGGGTCTGGGGCCAACGTCCTGACTTTC.

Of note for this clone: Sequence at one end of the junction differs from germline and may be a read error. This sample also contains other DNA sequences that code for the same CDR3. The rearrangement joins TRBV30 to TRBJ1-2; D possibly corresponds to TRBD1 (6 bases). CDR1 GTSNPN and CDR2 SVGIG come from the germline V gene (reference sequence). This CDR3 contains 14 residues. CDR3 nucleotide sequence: TGTGCCTGGAGTCCCGCGAACAGGGTGGATGGCTACACCTTT. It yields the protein CAWSPANRVDGYTF.

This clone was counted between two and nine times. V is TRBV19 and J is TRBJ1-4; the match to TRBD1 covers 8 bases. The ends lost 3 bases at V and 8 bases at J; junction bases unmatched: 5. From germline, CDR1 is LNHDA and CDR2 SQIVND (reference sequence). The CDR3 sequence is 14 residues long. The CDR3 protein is CASSIGQGNEKLFF. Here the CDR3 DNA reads TGTGCCAGTAGTATTGGACAGGGAAACGAAAAACTGTTTTTT.

As DNA, the CDR3 is TGTGCCTGGGGGGGGACAGCCAATTCACCCCTCCACTTT. This gives the protein CAWGGTANSPLHF. The rearrangement joins TRBV30 to TRBJ1-6; 7 bases are a match to TRBD1. CDR1 GTSNPN and CDR2 SVGIG come from the germline V gene (reference sequence). The CDR3 consists of 13 residues. V was clipped by 5 bases and J by 7 bases; unmatched bases: 5. Filled out from reference TRBV30 and TRBJ1-6, the complete variable domain reads SQTIHQWPATLVQPVGSPLSLECTVEGTSNPNLYWYRQAAGRGLQLLFYSVGIGQISSEVPQNLSASRPQDRQFILSSKKLLLSDSGFYLCAWGGTANSPLHFGNGTRLTVT.

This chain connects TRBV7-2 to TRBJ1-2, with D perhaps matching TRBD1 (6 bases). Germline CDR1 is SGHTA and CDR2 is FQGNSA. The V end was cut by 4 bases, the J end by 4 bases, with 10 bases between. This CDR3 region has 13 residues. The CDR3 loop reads CASSSNRAYGYTF. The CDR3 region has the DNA TGTGCCAGCAGCTCAAACAGGGCCTATGGCTACACCTTC. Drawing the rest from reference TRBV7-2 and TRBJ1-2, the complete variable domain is GAGVSQSPSNKVTEKGKDVELRCDPISGHTALYWYRQSLGQGLEFLIYFQGNSAPDKSGLPSDRFSAERTGGSVSTLTIQRTQQEDSAVYLCASSSNRAYGYTFGSGTRLTVV.

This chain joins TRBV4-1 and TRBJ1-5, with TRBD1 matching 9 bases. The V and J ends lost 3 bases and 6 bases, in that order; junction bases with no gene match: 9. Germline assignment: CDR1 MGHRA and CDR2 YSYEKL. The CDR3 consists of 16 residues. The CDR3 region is CASSHPGTGLGQPQHF. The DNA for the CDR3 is TGCGCCAGCAGCCACCCCGGGACAGGGTTAGGTCAGCCCCAGCATTTT.

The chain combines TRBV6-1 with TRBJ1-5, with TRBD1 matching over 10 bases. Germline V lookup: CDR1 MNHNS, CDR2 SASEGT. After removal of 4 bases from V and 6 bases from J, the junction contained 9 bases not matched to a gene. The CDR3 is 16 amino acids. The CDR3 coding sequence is TGTGCCAGCAGTGGATCCCGGGACAGGGGACGTCAGCCCCAGCATTTT. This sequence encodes CASSGSRDRGRQPQHF.

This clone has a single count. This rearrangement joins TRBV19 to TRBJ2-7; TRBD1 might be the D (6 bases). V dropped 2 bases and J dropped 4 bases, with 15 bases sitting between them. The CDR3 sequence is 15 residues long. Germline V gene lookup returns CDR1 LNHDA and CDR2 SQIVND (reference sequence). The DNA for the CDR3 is TGTGCCAGTAGTATACGGCCAGGGGAAGGGTACGAGCAGTACTTC. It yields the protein CASSIRPGEGYEQYF.

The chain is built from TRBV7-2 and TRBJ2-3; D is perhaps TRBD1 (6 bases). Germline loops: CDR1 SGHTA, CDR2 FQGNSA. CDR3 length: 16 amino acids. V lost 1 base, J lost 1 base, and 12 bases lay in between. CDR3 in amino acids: CASSLGTAWRTDTQYF. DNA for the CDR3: TGTGCCAGCAGCTTAGGGACAGCGTGGCGCACAGATACGCAGTATTTT.

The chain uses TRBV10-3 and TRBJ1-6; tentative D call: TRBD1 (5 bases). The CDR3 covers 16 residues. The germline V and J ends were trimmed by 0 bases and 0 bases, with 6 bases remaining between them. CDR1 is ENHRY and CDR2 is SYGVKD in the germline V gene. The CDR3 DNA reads TGTGCCATCAGTGAGTCGGGGGGCTCCTATAATTCACCCCTCCACTTT. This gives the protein CAISESGGSYNSPLHF.

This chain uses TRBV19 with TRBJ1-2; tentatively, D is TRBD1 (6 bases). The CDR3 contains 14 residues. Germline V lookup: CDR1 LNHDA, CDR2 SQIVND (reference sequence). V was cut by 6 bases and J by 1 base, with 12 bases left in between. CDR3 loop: CASSTGPLNYGYTF. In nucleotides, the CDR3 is TGTGCCAGTAGCACAGGGCCTCTTAACTATGGCTACACCTTC.

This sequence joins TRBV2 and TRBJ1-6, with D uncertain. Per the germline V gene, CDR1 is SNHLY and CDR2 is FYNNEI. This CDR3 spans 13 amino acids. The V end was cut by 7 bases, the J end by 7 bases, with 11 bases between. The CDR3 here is CASMRQRNSPLHF. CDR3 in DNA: TGTGCCAGCATGAGGCAGAGGAATTCACCCCTCCACTTT.

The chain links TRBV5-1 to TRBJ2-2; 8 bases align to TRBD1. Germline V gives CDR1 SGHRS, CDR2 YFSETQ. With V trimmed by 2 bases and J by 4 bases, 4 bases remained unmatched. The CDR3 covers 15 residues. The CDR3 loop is CASSFDRGRTGELFF. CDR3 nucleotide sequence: TGCGCCAGCAGCTTCGACAGGGGCCGCACCGGGGAGCTGTTTTTT.

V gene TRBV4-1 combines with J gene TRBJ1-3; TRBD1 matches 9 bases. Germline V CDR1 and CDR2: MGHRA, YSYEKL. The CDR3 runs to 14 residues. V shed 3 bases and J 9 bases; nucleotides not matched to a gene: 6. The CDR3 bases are TGCGCCAGCAGCCAGGGACAGGGTGGGACCACCATATATTTT. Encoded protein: CASSQGQGGTTIYF.

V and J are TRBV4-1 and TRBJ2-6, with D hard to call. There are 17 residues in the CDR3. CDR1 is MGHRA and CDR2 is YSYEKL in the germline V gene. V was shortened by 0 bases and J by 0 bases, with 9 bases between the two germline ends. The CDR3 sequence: CASSQEYISSGANVLTF. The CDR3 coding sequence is TGCGCCAGCAGCCAAGAGTACATCAGCTCTGGGGCCAACGTCCTGACTTTC.

DNA of the CDR3: TGTGCCAGTACGGTAACTGAAGCTTTCTTT. It translates to CASTVTEAFF. The J gene is TRBJ1-1, the V gene TRBV19; D not resolved. V was trimmed by 7 bases and J by 5 bases, leaving 5 bases between them. The CDR3 has 10 amino acids. The germline V gene encodes CDR1 LNHDA and CDR2 SQIVND (reference sequence).

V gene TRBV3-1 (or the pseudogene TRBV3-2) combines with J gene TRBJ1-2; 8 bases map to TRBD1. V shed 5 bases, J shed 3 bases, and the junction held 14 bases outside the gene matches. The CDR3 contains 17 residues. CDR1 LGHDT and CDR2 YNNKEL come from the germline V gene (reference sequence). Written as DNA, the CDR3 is TGTGCCAGCAGCGTCGAGCAGGGGGCGCGGGTCGACTATGGCTACACCTTC. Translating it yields CASSVEQGARVDYGYTF.

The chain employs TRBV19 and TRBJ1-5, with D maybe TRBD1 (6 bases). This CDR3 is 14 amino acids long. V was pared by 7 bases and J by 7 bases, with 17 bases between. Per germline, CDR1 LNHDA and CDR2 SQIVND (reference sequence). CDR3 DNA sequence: TGTGCCAGTACCCTAGACAGGAAGGGACAGCCCCAGCATTTT. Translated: CASTLDRKGQPQHF.

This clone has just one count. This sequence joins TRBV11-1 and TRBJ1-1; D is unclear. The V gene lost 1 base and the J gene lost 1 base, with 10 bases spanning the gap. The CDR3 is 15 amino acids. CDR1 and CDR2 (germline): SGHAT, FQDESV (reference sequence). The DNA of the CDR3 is TGTGCCAGCAGCTTAGGAGAGGGTCGGAACACTGAAGCTTTCTTT. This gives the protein CASSLGEGRNTEAFF.